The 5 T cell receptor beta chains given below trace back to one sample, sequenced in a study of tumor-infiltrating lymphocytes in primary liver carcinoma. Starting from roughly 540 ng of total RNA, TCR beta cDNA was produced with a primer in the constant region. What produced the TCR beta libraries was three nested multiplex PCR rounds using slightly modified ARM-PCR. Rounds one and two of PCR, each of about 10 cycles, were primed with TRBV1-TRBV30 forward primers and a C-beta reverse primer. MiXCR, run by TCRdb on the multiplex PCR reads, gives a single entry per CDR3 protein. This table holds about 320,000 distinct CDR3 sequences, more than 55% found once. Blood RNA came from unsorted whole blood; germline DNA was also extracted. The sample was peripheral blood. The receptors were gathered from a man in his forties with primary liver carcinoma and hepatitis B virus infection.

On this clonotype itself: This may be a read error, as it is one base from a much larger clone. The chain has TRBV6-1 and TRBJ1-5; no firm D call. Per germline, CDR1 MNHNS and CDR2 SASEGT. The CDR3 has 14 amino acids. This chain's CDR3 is CASSERQRNHPQHF. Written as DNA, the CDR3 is TGTGCCAGCAGTGAGCGACAAAGAAATCATCCCCAGCATTTT.

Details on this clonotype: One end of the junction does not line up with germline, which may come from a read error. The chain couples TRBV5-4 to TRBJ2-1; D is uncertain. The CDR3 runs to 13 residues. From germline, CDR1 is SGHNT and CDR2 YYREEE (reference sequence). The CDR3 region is CASSLSTNNEQSF. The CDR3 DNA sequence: TGTGCCAGCAGCCTCAGCACCAACAATGAGCAGTCATTC.

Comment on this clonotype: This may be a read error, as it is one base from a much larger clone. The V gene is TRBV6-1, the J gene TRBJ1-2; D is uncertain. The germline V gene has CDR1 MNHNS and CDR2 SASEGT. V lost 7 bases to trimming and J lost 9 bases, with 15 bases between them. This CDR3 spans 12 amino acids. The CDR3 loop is CASTDGSPRYTF. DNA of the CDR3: TGTGCCAGCACTGACGGATCCCCCCGCTACACCTTC.

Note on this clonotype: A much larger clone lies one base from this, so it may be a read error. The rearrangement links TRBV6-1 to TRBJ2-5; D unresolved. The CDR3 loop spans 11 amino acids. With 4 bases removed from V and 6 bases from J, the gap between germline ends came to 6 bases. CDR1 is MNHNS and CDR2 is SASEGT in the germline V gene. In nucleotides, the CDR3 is TGTGCCAGCAGTGTGGAAAAGACCCAGTACTTC. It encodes CASSVEKTQYF.

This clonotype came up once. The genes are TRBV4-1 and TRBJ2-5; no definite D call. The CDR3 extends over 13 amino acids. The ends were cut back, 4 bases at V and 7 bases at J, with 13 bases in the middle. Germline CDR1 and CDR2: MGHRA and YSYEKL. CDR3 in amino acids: CASSPPGPGTQYF. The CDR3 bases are TGCGCCAGCAGCCCTCCCGGGCCCGGGACCCAGTACTTC.